This T cell receptor beta chain was documented in a study of technical replicates of blood from several donors. Sequencing was performed with immunoSEQ multiplex PCR; in TCRdb, only in-frame clones are kept and a portion is missing. The table lists tens of thousands of clones, 91% of them singletons. CDR3 size: 15 residues. Sequenced: PBMCs. This receptor was identified in a human donor in good health. Some clones in this sample may be carry-over from other donors' samples. The chain employs TRBV21-1 and TRBJ1-2; the listed D gene, TRBD1, was not tested against the DNA. TRBV21-1 is annotated as a pseudogene. CDR3 amino acids: CASRSIRGLGYGYTF. The DNA of the CDR3 is TGTGCCAGCAGATCAATCAGGGGGCTAGGCTATGGCTACACCTTC.